Sequencing of this T cell receptor (beta chain) was carried out in a study of technical replicates of blood from several donors. Measured with immunoSEQ multiplex PCR; TCRdb has only the in-frame clones, and not every one. Among around 90,000 clones listed, just under 95% were seen once. The source is a human donor in good health. The sample taken for sequencing was T cells isolated from PBMCs.

In DNA, the CDR3 is TGTGCCAGCAGCTTGATGGGAGCCCCTGAAGCTTTCTTT. As protein: CASSLMGAPEAFF. This chain connects TRBV5-8 to TRBJ1-1; D remains ambiguous. V was shortened by 1 base and J by 6 bases, with 10 bases between the two germline ends. The CDR3 loop spans 13 amino acids. Germline-derived CDR1 and CDR2 are SGHTS and YDEGEE.